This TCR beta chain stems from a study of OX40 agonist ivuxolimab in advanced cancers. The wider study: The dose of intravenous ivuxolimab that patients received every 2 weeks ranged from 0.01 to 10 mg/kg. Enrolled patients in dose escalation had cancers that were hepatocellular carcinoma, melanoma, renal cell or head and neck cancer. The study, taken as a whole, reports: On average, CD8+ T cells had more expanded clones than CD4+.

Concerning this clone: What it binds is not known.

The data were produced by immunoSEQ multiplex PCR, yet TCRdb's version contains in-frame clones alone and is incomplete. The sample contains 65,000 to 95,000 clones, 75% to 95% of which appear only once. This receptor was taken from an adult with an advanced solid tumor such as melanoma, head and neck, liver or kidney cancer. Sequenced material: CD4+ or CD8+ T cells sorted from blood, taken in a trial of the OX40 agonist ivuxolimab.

The CDR3 is CASSQATGTSHEQFF. For the CDR3, the DNA is TGTGCCAGCAGCCAGGCCACCGGGACTAGCCATGAGCAGTTCTTC. The genes are TRBV4-2 and TRBJ2-1; 9 bases are shared with TRBD2. Germline CDR1 LGHNA, CDR2 YNFKEQ. The CDR3 loop spans 15 amino acids. Trimming removed 3 bases from V and 8 bases from J; junction bases left unmatched: 8.